This record concerns one T cell receptor (beta chain) sequence. This entry is derived from a study of shared clonotypes between healthy human individuals. This table comes from immunoSEQ multiplex PCR, and its TCRdb copy is limited to in-frame clones, with some not included. Counted here are some 450,000 clones, 75% to 80% occurring once; the ten biggest clones make up around 12%. V was pared by 0 bases and J by 4 bases, with 9 bases between. The CDR3 runs to 15 residues. The V gene's germline CDR1 is MNHEY and CDR2 SVGAGI. Sequencing was performed on PBMCs. The TCR comes from a woman between 35 and 50 years old in good health. Some clones in this sample may be carry-over from other donors' samples. V and J are TRBV6-5 and TRBJ2-2; no clear D gene. DNA of the CDR3: TGTGCCAGCAGTTACTCGATTCAACGCACCGGGGAGCTGTTTTTT. Amino acid sequence: CASSYSIQRTGELFF.